A single sample gave rise to the 32 T cell receptor beta chains below, sequenced in a study of blood T cell repertoires in COVID-19. Clones were read by immunoSEQ multiplex PCR, and TCRdb kept only the in-frame ones, dropping some. The sample has 150,000 or so clones, 75% to 90% seen once. The sequenced sample was peripheral blood. These receptors all stem from a young man with COVID-19, enrolled during active disease.

This rearrangement joins TRBV28 to TRBJ2-1; D ambiguous. Germline V gene lookup returns CDR1 MDHEN and CDR2 SYDVKM. The CDR3 covers 11 residues. V lost 5 bases and J lost 9, with 8 bases in between. In DNA, the CDR3 is TGTGCCAGCAGTACCAGTCTTGAGCAGTTCTTC. It codes for CASSTSLEQFF.

This clone occurred once. The chain carries TRBV7-6 and TRBJ2-3; weak D call: TRBD2 (6 bases). The germline V gene has CDR1 SGHVS and CDR2 FNYEAQ. CDR3 size: 14 residues. Deletions cut 1 base from V and 8 bases from J, with 13 bases between. CDR3 residues: CASSLGGAGGTQYF. In DNA form, the CDR3 reads TGTGCCAGCAGCTTAGGCGGGGCTGGGGGTACGCAGTATTTT.

This clone has only one observation. The chain uses TRBV21-1 and TRBJ1-2. TRBV21-1 is an annotated pseudogene. This CDR3 is built from 18 residues. The CDR3 loop reads CASLPLPVRDNSNYGYTF. CDR3 coding DNA: TGTGCCAGCCTTCCACTCCCAGTGAGGGATAACTCCAACTATGGCTACACCTTC.

The rearrangement joins TRBV10-3 to TRBJ1-5; weak D call: TRBD1 (6 bases). Germline V gene lookup returns CDR1 ENHRY and CDR2 SYGVKD. The CDR3 has 14 residues. The ends were cut back, 3 bases at V and 2 bases at J, with 8 bases in the middle. The CDR3 is CAISDRGGNQPQHF. The CDR3 bases are TGTGCCATCAGTGACAGGGGTGGCAATCAGCCCCAGCATTTT.

This clone was seen more than once but under ten times. The rearrangement uses TRBV9 and TRBJ2-3; 7 nucleotides match TRBD2. The J segment lost 0 bases and the V segment lost 3 bases, leaving 4 bases of the junction unmatched. Germline lookup yields CDR1 SGDLS and CDR2 YYNGEE. The CDR3 sequence is 15 residues long. The CDR3 protein is CASSAPSGSTDTQYF. The CDR3 nucleotides read TGTGCCAGCAGCGCTCCTAGCGGTAGCACAGATACGCAGTATTTT.

The V and J genes are TRBV19 and TRBJ1-2, with D uncertain. CDR1 and CDR2 from the germline V gene are LNHDA and SQIVND (reference sequence). CDR3 size: 14 residues. Trimming took 4 bases from V and 2 from J, leaving 11 bases between them. This CDR3 reads CASSTSRGNYGYTF. Written as DNA, the CDR3 is TGTGCCAGTAGTACAAGTAGAGGGAACTATGGCTACACCTTC.

V usage is TRBV9 and J usage is TRBJ1-2; the match to TRBD1 covers 11 bases. Germline values: CDR1 SGDLS, CDR2 YYNGEE. This CDR3 has 15 amino acids. V lost 3 bases and J lost 4; bases outside the gene matches: 5. CDR3 protein: CASSASGTGGYGYTF. DNA of the CDR3: TGTGCCAGCAGCGCCTCCGGGACAGGGGGCTATGGCTACACCTTC.

This clone was seen only a few times. A junction end diverges from the germline sequence, so it may reflect a read error. This chain joins TRBV15 and TRBJ1-4; D unresolved. This CDR3 has 14 amino acids. Per the germline V gene, CDR1 is LNHNV and CDR2 is YYDKDF (reference sequence). CDR3 nucleotides: TGTGCCACCAGCAGGTGGGAGTCGGGTGAAAAACTGCTTTTT. It translates to CATSRWESGEKLLF.

The rearrangement joins TRBV27 to TRBJ2-7, with 11 bases identical to TRBD2. Germline V CDR1 and CDR2: MNHEY, SMNVEV (reference sequence). After removal of 4 bases from V and 3 bases from J, the junction contained 5 bases not matched to a gene. The CDR3 runs to 15 residues. The DNA of the CDR3 is TGTGCCAGCAGTTCCCGGCTAGCGGGAGGCTACGAGCAGTACTTC. Translation gives CASSSRLAGGYEQYF.

The chain has TRBV7-2 and TRBJ2-3; D uncertain. V was clipped by 3 bases and J by 3 bases, with 4 bases between them. Germline V gene data show CDR1 as SGHTA and CDR2 as FQGNSA. The CDR3 spans 12 residues. CDR3 nucleotides: TGTGCCAGCAGCTTCAGTACAGATACGCAGTATTTT. Translation gives CASSFSTDTQYF.

The J gene is TRBJ1-2, the V gene TRBV11-1; D unclear. V dropped 2 bases and J dropped 4 bases, with 14 bases sitting between them. CDR1 is SGHAT and CDR2 is FQDESV in the germline V gene (reference sequence). There are 15 residues in the CDR3. The CDR3 DNA is TGTGCCAGCAGCTTACTTTGGAGATGGGTCTATGGCTACACCTTC. Translated: CASSLLWRWVYGYTF.

The rearrangement joins TRBV24-1 to TRBJ2-7; 9 nucleotides agree with TRBD1. There are 19 residues in the CDR3. Germline CDR1 is KGHDR and CDR2 is SFDVKD. The V and J ends lost 0 bases and 4 bases, in that order; junction bases with no gene match: 15. In nucleotides, the CDR3 is TGTGCCACCAGTGATTTGCCGTTCGGCGCGGACAGGGGTCCGTACGAGCAGTACTTC. Translation: CATSDLPFGADRGPYEQYF.

V usage is TRBV7-2 and J usage is TRBJ2-5; tentative D call: TRBD1 (5 bases). V lost 4 bases and J 0 bases, leaving 9 bases between the germline ends. Germline assignment: CDR1 SGHTA and CDR2 FQGNSA. The CDR3 is 14 residues long. In nucleotides, the CDR3 is TGTGCCAGCAGCTCCCGACAGTACCAAGAGACCCAGTACTTC. Amino acid sequence: CASSSRQYQETQYF.

The chain recombines TRBV5-1 with TRBJ2-7; 8 bases match TRBD2. There are 14 residues in the CDR3. Germline CDR1 SGHRS, CDR2 YFSETQ. Germline trimming cut 4 bases from V and 2 bases from J; bases unmatched to any gene: 5. The CDR3 DNA follows: TGCGCCAGCAGCGAAGGTAGCGGGACCTACGAGCAGTACTTC. Its translation: CASSEGSGTYEQYF.

The chain employs TRBV6-2 or TRBV6-3 and TRBJ1-2; 7 bases map to TRBD1. The germline gives CDR1 MNHEY, CDR2 SVGEGT. This CDR3 is 11 amino acids long. J lost 12 bases, V lost 6 bases, and 7 bases had no gene match. CDR3 sequence: CASSPGGFDTF. As DNA, the CDR3 is TGTGCCAGCAGCCCAGGGGGATTCGACACCTTC.

The chain uses TRBV10-3 and TRBJ1-1; D is unresolved. The CDR3 is 12 residues long. Per the germline V gene, CDR1 is ENHRY and CDR2 is SYGVKD. Between the trimmed V and J ends, which lost 7 bases and 2 bases, there was a span of 8 bases. The chain's CDR3 is CAIKEGNTEAFF. The CDR3 DNA is TGTGCCATCAAGGAGGGCAACACTGAAGCTTTCTTT.

The chain is built from TRBV7-9 and TRBJ2-7; weak D call: TRBD2 (5 bases). The CDR3 loop spans 16 amino acids. V was clipped by 5 bases and J by 5 bases, with 22 bases between them. CDR1 and CDR2 from the germline V gene are SEHNR and FQNEAQ (reference sequence). The CDR3 loop is CASSPFEIQRLDEQYF. CDR3 coding DNA: TGTGCCAGCAGCCCCTTTGAGATCCAGCGGTTGGACGAGCAGTACTTC.

The chain recombines TRBV10-3 with TRBJ1-5; 10 nucleotides match TRBD1. V gave up 8 bases and J gave up 4 bases; unmatched junction bases: 5. Germline V gene data show CDR1 as ENHRY and CDR2 as SYGVKD. The CDR3 runs to 14 residues. CDR3 sequence: CAIGRTGGNQPQHF. Here the CDR3 DNA reads TGTGCCATCGGTAGGACAGGGGGAAATCAGCCCCAGCATTTT.

J is TRBJ2-2 and V is TRBV4-3, with TRBD1 as a possible D gene (6 bases). V gave up 4 bases and J gave up 7 bases, with 19 bases separating them. CDR1 is LGHNA, CDR2 YSLEER, per germline. The CDR3 contains 16 residues. In DNA form, the CDR3 reads TGCGCCAGCAGCCCTCCCTCGACAGGACGGGTCGGGGAGCTGTTTTTT. Translation: CASSPPSTGRVGELFF.

V gene TRBV5-4 combines with J gene TRBJ2-5; the match to TRBD2 covers 8 bases. The CDR3 is made up of 15 amino acids. Germline V gene sequence: CDR1 SGHNT, CDR2 YYREEE (reference sequence). The trim removed 0 bases at V and 5 bases at J, leaving 6 bases unmatched. CDR3 sequence (DNA): TGTGCCAGCAGCTTGGCCGAGCGGGAGTGGGAGACCCAGTACTTC. It yields the protein CASSLAEREWETQYF.

The V gene is TRBV19, the J gene TRBJ1-2; perhaps TRBD1 as D (5 bases). This CDR3 region has 15 residues. V lost 1 base, J lost 0 bases, and 9 bases lay in between. Looked up from germline, CDR1 is LNHDA and CDR2 is SQIVND (reference sequence). The CDR3 nucleotides read TGTGCCAGTAGTATAGGGGGCAAAACTAACTATGGCTACACCTTC. Its translation: CASSIGGKTNYGYTF.

The chain links TRBV19 to TRBJ2-7; TRBD1 matches 7 bases. The CDR3 spans 12 residues. With V trimmed by 4 bases and J by 5 bases, 2 bases remained unmatched. Germline assignment: CDR1 LNHDA and CDR2 SQIVND (reference sequence). The CDR3 protein is CASSSTGDEQYF. The CDR3 DNA follows: TGTGCCAGTAGTAGTACAGGGGACGAGCAGTACTTC.

The chain joins TRBV5-4 to TRBJ1-2; perhaps TRBD1 as D (5 bases). This CDR3 has 15 amino acids. V was shortened by 4 bases and J by 0 bases, with 13 bases between the two germline ends. Germline V lookup: CDR1 SGHNT, CDR2 YYREEE (reference sequence). In DNA, the CDR3 is TGTGCCAGCAGCGGGGGAGGGGCAGCTAACTATGGCTACACCTTC. It yields the protein CASSGGGAANYGYTF.

The chain links TRBV19 to TRBJ2-2; D perhaps matches TRBD1 (5 bases). V lost 6 bases and J 6 bases, leaving 11 bases between the germline ends. The germline V gene has CDR1 LNHDA and CDR2 SQIVND (reference sequence). This CDR3 has 13 residues. The CDR3 DNA reads TGTGCCAGTAGCCGGCAGGGTCCCGGGGAGCTGTTTTTT. It codes for CASSRQGPGELFF.

This chain connects TRBV3-1 (or the pseudogene TRBV3-2) to TRBJ2-7, with 7 bases identical to TRBD1. Germline lookup yields CDR1 LGHDT and CDR2 YNNKEL (reference sequence). J was trimmed by 5 bases and V by 0 bases; bases with no gene match: 1. The CDR3 covers 13 residues. CDR3 coding DNA: TGTGCCAGCAGCCAAGATAGGGGGCACGAGCAGTACTTC. Translation gives CASSQDRGHEQYF.

The chain links TRBV4-1 to TRBJ1-5; D is unresolved. Between the trimmed V and J ends, which lost 3 bases and 4 bases, there was a span of 7 bases. The CDR3 spans 13 residues. CDR1 and CDR2 from the germline V gene are MGHRA and YSYEKL. Here the CDR3 DNA reads TGCGCCAGCAGCCAGACAACAAATCAGCCCCAGCATTTT. This sequence encodes CASSQTTNQPQHF.

The chain employs TRBV28 and TRBJ2-1; D gene unclear. V was clipped by 7 bases and J by 7 bases, with 20 bases between them. Germline loops: CDR1 MDHEN, CDR2 SYDVKM. The CDR3 is made up of 15 amino acids. The CDR3 protein is CASTPNYLLKNEQFF. The DNA of the CDR3 is TGTGCCAGCACCCCAAATTACCTACTTAAGAATGAGCAGTTCTTC.

This rearrangement joins TRBV10-3 to TRBJ1-5; 7 positions agree with TRBD1. Per the germline V gene, CDR1 is ENHRY and CDR2 is SYGVKD. The length of the CDR3 is 14 residues. With V trimmed by 3 bases and J by 7 bases, 6 bases remained unmatched. DNA of the CDR3: TGTGCCATCAGTGACCGACAGGGAGCCCAGCCCCAGCATTTT. Its protein product is CAISDRQGAQPQHF.

The V call is TRBV28, the J call TRBJ2-6, with a tentative D call TRBD1 (5 bases). Between the trimmed V and J ends, which lost 7 bases and 3 bases, there was a span of 13 bases. The CDR3 is 15 residues long. Germline values: CDR1 MDHEN, CDR2 SYDVKM. In DNA, the CDR3 is TGTGCCAGCACCCATGCTAGGGGTGGGGCCAACGTCCTGACTTTC. Protein: CASTHARGGANVLTF.

The chain joins TRBV11-2 to TRBJ2-7; TRBD2 matches 15 bases. The CDR3 consists of 15 residues. The J segment lost 7 bases and the V segment lost 4 bases, leaving 5 bases of the junction unmatched. Germline CDR1 is SGHAT and CDR2 is FQNNGV. The CDR3 region is CASSSGTSGRKEQYF. The CDR3 nucleotides read TGTGCCAGCAGCTCTGGGACTAGCGGGAGGAAAGAGCAGTACTTC.

The gene calls are TRBV7-8 and TRBJ2-2, with 8 bases that match TRBD1. CDR1 and CDR2 from the germline V gene are SGHVS and FQNEAQ. The trim removed 5 bases at V and 0 bases at J, leaving 5 bases unmatched. The CDR3 is 16 residues long. CDR3 bases: TGTGCCAGCAGCGACGCAGGGGGCACGAACACCGGGGAGCTGTTTTTT. It translates to CASSDAGGTNTGELFF.

V gene TRBV7-9 combines with J gene TRBJ2-7; weak D call: TRBD1 (6 bases). The CDR3 length is 14 residues. The germline gives CDR1 SEHNR, CDR2 FQNEAQ (reference sequence). V was clipped by 2 bases and J by 2 bases, with 10 bases between them. The CDR3 nucleotides read TGTGCCAGCAGCTTACAGGGGTTAACCTACGAGCAGTACTTC. Its protein product is CASSLQGLTYEQYF.